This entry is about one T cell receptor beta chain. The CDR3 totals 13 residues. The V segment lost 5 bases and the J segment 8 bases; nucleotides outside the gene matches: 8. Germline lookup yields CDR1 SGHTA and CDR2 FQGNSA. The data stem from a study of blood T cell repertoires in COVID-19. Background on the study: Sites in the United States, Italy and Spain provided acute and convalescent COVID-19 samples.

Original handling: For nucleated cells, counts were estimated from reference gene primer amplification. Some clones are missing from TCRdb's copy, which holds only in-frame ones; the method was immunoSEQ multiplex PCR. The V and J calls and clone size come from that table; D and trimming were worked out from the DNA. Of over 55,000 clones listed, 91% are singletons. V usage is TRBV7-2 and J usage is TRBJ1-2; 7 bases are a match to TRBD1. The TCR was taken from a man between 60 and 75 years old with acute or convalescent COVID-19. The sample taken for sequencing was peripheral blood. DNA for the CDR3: TGTGCCAGCAGCGTGGGACAGCCAGGAGGCTACACCTTC. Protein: CASSVGQPGGYTF.